The 17 T cell receptor beta chains below were found in one sample sequenced in a study of cytomegalovirus exposure and HLA in healthy donors. The PCR made use of 60 Vbeta and 13 Jbeta primers. The assay was immunoSEQ multiplex PCR, and TCRdb's table has in-frame clones only and misses some. Of more than 95,000 clones in the sample, 60% to 80% are singletons; the top ten hold roughly 5.9%. The source material was PBMCs. These receptors all come from a man between 60 and 75 years old in good health and CMV-seropositive.

The gene calls are TRBV9 and TRBJ2-5; TRBD1 matches 10 bases. The CDR3 is 17 amino acids. Germline values: CDR1 SGDLS, CDR2 YYNGEE. Trimming at V came to 0 bases and at J to 4 bases, leaving 9 bases not matched to a gene. CDR3 sequence reads: CASSVGTGGPMGETQYF. CDR3 bases: TGTGCCAGCAGCGTAGGGACAGGGGGGCCGATGGGAGAGACCCAGTACTTC.

The chain employs TRBV29-1 and TRBJ2-5; D call uncertain. Trimming left V 3 bases short and J 5 bases short, with 10 bases between. CDR3 length equals 12 residues. Germline CDR1 and CDR2: SQVTM and ANQGSEA. CDR3 sequence reads: CSVDGPGETQYF. CDR3 nucleotide sequence: TGCAGCGTTGACGGCCCCGGGGAGACCCAGTACTTC. The full variable domain, its missing parts supplied by reference TRBV29-1 and TRBJ2-5, is SAVISQKPSRDICQRGTSLTIQCQVDSQVTMMFWYRQQPGQSLTLIATANQGSEATYESGFVIDKFPISRPNLTFSTLTVSNMSPEDSSIYLCSVDGPGETQYFGPGTRLLVL.

The rearrangement uses TRBV30 and TRBJ1-5; D is possibly TRBD1 (6 bases). Germline V gene lookup returns CDR1 GTSNPN and CDR2 SVGIG (reference sequence). V lost 0 bases to trimming and J lost 2 bases, with 14 bases between them. The CDR3 covers 16 residues. The CDR3 sequence: CAWSVREGQGNQPQHF. In DNA form, the CDR3 reads TGTGCCTGGAGTGTACGAGAGGGACAAGGCAATCAGCCCCAGCATTTT.

The gene calls are TRBV18 and TRBJ2-7, with TRBD2 as a possible D gene (6 bases). Germline lookup yields CDR1 KGHSH and CDR2 LQKENI. Trimming took 4 bases from V and 2 from J, leaving 18 bases between them. This CDR3 has 16 residues. The CDR3 region has the DNA TGTGCCAGCTCACTTGACGCCGGGACTCAGGCCTACGAGCAGTACTTC. Translated, it gives CASSLDAGTQAYEQYF.

The chain recombines TRBV15 with TRBJ1-1; D call uncertain. The CDR3 has 13 residues. Germline V gene data show CDR1 as LNHNV and CDR2 as YYDKDF (reference sequence). V was clipped by 1 base and J by 6 bases, with 9 bases between them. CDR3 amino acids: CATSRAFVSEAFF. In DNA form, the CDR3 reads TGTGCCACCAGCAGAGCCTTTGTATCTGAAGCTTTCTTT.

This rearrangement joins TRBV6-1 to TRBJ2-7, with 9 bases lining up with TRBD1. Trimming cost V 6 bases and J 3 bases; bases outside gene matches: 9. Germline lookup yields CDR1 MNHNS and CDR2 SASEGT. CDR3 length: 15 amino acids. The CDR3 here is CASSPLGTGIYEQYF. The CDR3 coding sequence is TGTGCCAGCAGCCCCCTCGGGACAGGGATCTACGAGCAGTACTTC.

This clone was detected once. The chain recombines TRBV7-2 with TRBJ1-1; D is perhaps TRBD1 (5 bases). CDR3 length: 15 amino acids. Looked up from germline, CDR1 is SGHTA and CDR2 is FQGNSA. V was clipped by 1 base and J by 6 bases, with 15 bases between them. The CDR3 DNA is TGTGCCAGCAGCTTAGTGGCGCAGGGTGGAGCTGAAGCTTTCTTT. This translates into CASSLVAQGGAEAFF.

The chain employs TRBV27 and TRBJ2-5; weak D call: TRBD2 (6 bases). The CDR3 spans 16 residues. Trimming shortened V by 0 bases and J by 5 bases, and 16 bases separated the two germline ends. Germline values: CDR1 MNHEY, CDR2 SMNVEV (reference sequence). CDR3 sequence (DNA): TGTGCCAGCAGTTTATCGGAACGGGGGAGGTGGGAGACCCAGTACTTC. Translation: CASSLSERGRWETQYF.

V usage is TRBV2 and J usage is TRBJ2-1, with a tentative D call TRBD2 (7 bases). This CDR3 is 13 amino acids long. The germline CDR1 and CDR2 sequences are SNHLY and FYNNEI. V lost 10 bases and J lost 4, with 14 bases in between. This CDR3 reads CATAGAEYNEQFF. CDR3 sequence (DNA): TGTGCCACCGCGGGGGCCGAATACAATGAGCAGTTCTTC.

This sequence joins TRBV20-1 and TRBJ2-5; D uncertain. The CDR3 spans 11 residues. The V gene's germline CDR1 is DFQATT and CDR2 SNEGSKA (reference sequence). Trimming took off 8 bases at V and 4 bases at J, with 11 bases between the two ends. This chain's CDR3 is CSSRLGETQYF. The CDR3 DNA reads as TGCAGTTCAAGACTCGGAGAGACCCAGTACTTC.

The rearrangement links TRBV5-4 to TRBJ1-5, with D perhaps matching TRBD1 (5 bases). This CDR3 contains 15 residues. The V and J ends lost 1 base and 5 bases respectively, with 13 bases between them. CDR1 is SGHNT and CDR2 is YYREEE in the germline V gene (reference sequence). CDR3 coding DNA: TGTGCCAGCAGCTTGCCCTCGGGACTTCATCAGCCCCAGCATTTT. Encoded protein: CASSLPSGLHQPQHF.

This chain joins TRBV11-2 and TRBJ2-1, with TRBD1 matching 7 bases. Germline V gene data show CDR1 as SGHAT and CDR2 as FQNNGV. The CDR3 totals 14 residues. Trimming at V came to 2 bases and at J to 6 bases, leaving 4 bases not matched to a gene. CDR3 coding DNA: TGTGCCAGCAGCTTAAGACAGGGCGGCAATGAGCAGTTCTTC. Protein: CASSLRQGGNEQFF. The full variable domain, completed using reference TRBV11-2 and TRBJ2-1, is EAGVAQSPRYKIIEKRQSVAFWCNPISGHATLYWYQQILGQGPKLLIQFQNNGVVDDSQLPKDRFSAERLKGVDSTLKIQPAKLEDSAVYLCASSLRQGGNEQFFGPGTRLTVL.

The J gene is TRBJ2-2, the V gene TRBV7-2; 11 nucleotides match TRBD1. The CDR3 runs 16 residues. V was pared by 5 bases and J by 6 bases, with 8 bases of the junction left unmatched. Germline V gene lookup returns CDR1 SGHTA and CDR2 FQGNSA. The CDR3 here is CASSDRTGGAAGELFF. The CDR3 DNA reads as TGTGCCAGCAGCGATCGGACAGGGGGCGCCGCCGGGGAGCTGTTTTTT.

The CDR3 protein is CASSPSGFYSDTGELFF. CDR3 coding DNA: TGTGCCAGCAGCCCTAGTGGGTTTTATTCAGACACCGGGGAGCTGTTTTTT. The V and J genes are TRBV7-9 and TRBJ2-2; D uncertain. The length of the CDR3 is 17 residues. Trimming pared 5 bases from V and 3 bases from J, leaving 19 bases between. CDR1 and CDR2 from the germline V gene are SEHNR and FQNEAQ (reference sequence). Complete variable domain (other parts from reference TRBV7-9 and TRBJ2-2): DTGVSQNPRHKITKRGQNVTFRCDPISEHNRLYWYRQTLGQGPEFLTYFQNEAQLEKSRLLSDRFSAERPKGSFSTLEIQRTEQGDSAMYLCASSPSGFYSDTGELFFGEGSRLTVL.

This clone has only a few counts. The chain has TRBV4-1 and TRBJ1-1, with 9 nucleotides matching TRBD1. V gave up 1 base and J gave up 2 bases; unmatched junction bases: 8. CDR1 and CDR2 from the germline V gene are MGHRA and YSYEKL. The CDR3 loop spans 17 amino acids. This chain's CDR3 is CASSQVRKGQGNTEAFF. The CDR3 bases are TGCGCCAGCAGCCAAGTCAGAAAGGGACAGGGCAACACTGAAGCTTTCTTT.

This chain joins TRBV27 and TRBJ1-3; the match to TRBD1 covers 9 bases. The V gene's germline CDR1 is MNHEY and CDR2 SMNVEV (reference sequence). The trim removed 5 bases at V and 4 bases at J, leaving 9 bases unmatched. CDR3 length equals 16 residues. CDR3 residues: CASSPLTGGKGNTIYF. CDR3 nucleotides: TGTGCCAGCAGTCCCTTGACAGGGGGGAAAGGAAACACCATATATTTT.

This clone was observed a handful of times. The V and J genes are TRBV28 and TRBJ2-5, with TRBD1 matching 7 bases. V dropped 7 bases and J dropped 4; count of bases not matched to a gene: 6. The CDR3 runs to 13 residues. CDR1 is MDHEN, CDR2 SYDVKM, per germline. CDR3 DNA: TGTGCCAGCAAGACAGGGTTTGGAGAGACCCAGTACTTC. Its translation is CASKTGFGETQYF. Variable domain in full (rest from reference TRBV28 and TRBJ2-5): DVKVTQSSRYLVKRTGEKVFLECVQDMDHENMFWYRQDPGLGLRLIYFSYDVKMKEKGDIPEGYSVSREKKERFSLILESASTNQTSMYLCASKTGFGETQYFGPGTRLLVL.